This T cell receptor (beta chain) was captured by sequencing in a study of cytomegalovirus exposure and HLA in healthy donors (TCRdb year 2017). For context, the study as a whole: In an earlier analysis of fewer than 750 of the donors, 276 Gb of sequence data and just under 120 million unique TCR beta sequences from about 180 million T cells were reported. An early release covering 550 to 700 HLA-typed donors comprised about 310 gigabases of sequencing data and around 80 million unique TCR sequences. Of the roughly 400 genotyped donors, 65% to 90% fell in the genetic ancestry cluster associated with self-reported Caucasian donors. The study aimed to test whether signatures of past pathogen exposure could be identified by cataloging public T cell receptors. The study used immunosequencing to profile the T cell repertoires of several hundred subjects and linked those repertoires to cytomegalovirus serostatus. Besides the first cohort of 500 to 700 subjects, a separate validation cohort made up of over 100 different subjects was used. To predict cytomegalovirus infection status, the study combined high-throughput TCR immunosequencing, statistical association of individual TCRs with disease status, and machine learning. A later analysis re-analyzed previously published TCR beta repertoires from approximately 670 donors and added high-resolution HLA genotyping to study TCR occurrence patterns. Rather than using new phenotypic data, the later analysis identified candidate immune exposures from TCR beta sequences and from how often those sequences occurred across donors. An earlier analysis of 450 to 750 of the donors used high-throughput TCR beta sequencing to judge whether each TCR beta V gene segment behaved as functional or pseudogenic. Donor age, sex, ethnicity and CMV serostatus were compiled together with the repertoire data. Genome-wide SNP genotypes for about 55% of the roughly 670 donors were used in a later genetic analysis, which treated that subset as a discovery cohort. Every repertoire in the discovery cohort had been generated on one and the same sequencing platform. Both class I and class II loci were covered by HLA typing, at four-digit resolution. The number of donors typed differed by locus, with about 629-640 for A, B, C, DRB1 and DQB1, roughly 520 for DQA1, about 610 for DPA1, and over 400 for DPB1. Because of strong linkage in the cohort, four or five DR-DQ haplotypes were treated as single units for association and clustering. Across about 380 genotyped donors of the cohort, an average of roughly 200,000 unique TCR beta nucleotide sequences per donor were sequenced, and 15% to 20% of those sequences were non-productive.

A note on this clone: Its antigen is still unknown.

In total, over 600 healthy bone marrow donors made up the cohort. All cohort members were sampled while nominally healthy, although unrecorded immune exposures were likely present. The donor tested CMV seropositive, placing the donor among the roughly 300 seropositive members of the cohort. Each donor provided a peripheral blood sample, and peripheral blood mononuclear cells were used for TCR beta sequencing. The Qiagen DNeasy Blood Extraction Kit was used to extract genomic DNA from the blood cell samples. The research as a whole found: Broadly in line with IMGT annotations, most TCR beta V segments showed up in productive rearrangements about 87% or about 30% of the time in an earlier analysis of some 590 of the donors. The authors suggested that the approach could potentially be extended to other disease states and immunological phenotypes. An association between a missense DCLRE1C variant and V-gene and J-gene trimming of TCR beta chains was found in a later genetic analysis and replicated in an independent cohort. Correlated functional status among segregating V segments might be attributable to linkage disequilibrium, but an unknown experimental factor could not be ruled out. The sequencing pipeline was judged likely to have produced a cluster of highly shared sequence variants as a technical artifact. In a later analysis, HLA-associated TCR beta chains were found to be more clonally expanded and to have lower generation probabilities than equally common non-associated chains. In this cohort, only TCR beta chains were sequenced, and detectable features were limited by the absence of alpha or paired-chain data. A later genetic analysis reported fewer N-insertions in productive TCRs among donors in an Asian-associated ancestry cluster than the 666-donor mean. Most CMV-associated TCR beta chains appeared to be HLA-restricted in a later analysis, and the HLA associations seemed to be driven largely by CMV exposure. A further reported finding was that TCR beta sequences accurately predicted the HLA-A and HLA-B alleles for most subjects in the first cohort. In vitro tests confirmed that a few of the cytomegalovirus-associated TCR beta chains recognize cytomegalovirus antigens. The classifier was reported to diagnose cytomegalovirus status with high specificity and sensitivity in both the original cohort and the validation cohort. Because some donors lacked HLA typing at each locus, the association tests relied only on the typed subset. Because the 87-base-pair reads could not distinguish some IMGT-functional V segments, including TRBV6-2 and TRBV6-3, those segments were excluded. Assigning TCR associations to individual alleles was difficult when HLA alleles, especially DR and DQ, strongly co-occurred. According to a later analysis, parvovirus B19, influenza, CMV and Epstein-Barr virus appeared linked to several top co-occurrence clusters. A total of fewer than 200 TCR beta chains were listed by the study as associated with cytomegalovirus. The presence/absence analyses assumed that sequencing depth was roughly uniform across donors, and that assumption may not be true. While some public TCRs were present in many individuals, most TCR sequences turned up only very rarely across donors. The earlier analysis of about 600 of the donors excluded over 15 rarely observed V segments, including chromosome 9 orphons, because counts were too low. A later analysis associated approximately 17,000 TCR beta sequences with specific HLA alleles at a false discovery rate of 0.05. For the cohort, immune exposure information was limited to CMV serostatus. In a later analysis, the rate of TCR association differed among HLA loci, with DRB1 alleles having the most associated TCRs and HLA-C alleles having the fewest.

CDR1 and CDR2 were assigned from the germline V gene as SGDLS and YYNGEE. Relative to germline, V is 0 bases shorter and J is 7 bases shorter, with 2 bases between their ends. The cysteine opens and the phenylalanine closes a CDR3 of 11 amino acids. Only the CDR3 DNA is retained, 33 bases long and in frame from the first base. Library preparation was by the immunoSEQ multiplex PCR assay. The multiplex PCR relied on a mix of 60 forward primers for TCR Vbeta segments and 13 reverse primers for TCR Jbeta segments. Amplification of the CDR3 region of rearranged TCR beta genes was performed with a multiplex PCR assay on genomic DNA. The Illumina HiSeq System was used to sequence the amplified TCR beta libraries as 87-base-pair reads. In the source study's methods: Across the 700 or so repertoires, a later analysis counted approximately 75 million unique TCR beta chains, approximately 10 million of which were shared by at least two donors. A nearest-neighbor algorithm error-corrected the raw reads and collapsed the reads into unique sequences, merging closely related sequences to remove PCR and sequencing errors. V, D and J gene segments were assigned by aligning CDR3 sequences to IMGT reference sequences. For a sequence to be retained, a match of at least six nucleotides to both a V gene segment and a J gene segment was required. Rearrangements were called productive when the CDR3 lacked stop codons and stayed in frame with V and J; all others were non-productive. Following IMGT convention, CDR3 was defined as the stretch from the second conserved V-encoded cysteine up to the conserved J-encoded phenylalanine. The earlier analysis of about 570 of the donors excluded any sequence lacking an unambiguous match to a single V gene segment. In an earlier analysis of several hundred of the donors, V segments were called functional above 56.7% productive rearrangements and were called segregating when the between-donor standard deviation exceeded 5%. A statistical classification framework was built to diagnose cytomegalovirus status from the catalog of TCR beta chain sequences. In a later analysis, V and J genes were assigned by comparing TCR nucleotide sequences against IMGT/GENE-DB human TR gene sequences. A later analysis assigned CDR3 sequences and most-parsimonious VDJ recombination scenarios with the TCRdist pipeline. In a later analysis, every TCR beta chain was defined by the combination of its CDR3 amino acid sequence and its V-gene family, and reads without a unique V-gene family were dropped. In a later analysis, 450 to 600 highly shared, low-generation-probability nucleotide sequences were removed to address suspected cross-contamination and a sequencing artifact. In a later analysis, a clonal expansion index was calculated for each public chain from normalized within-repertoire ranks of inferred template counts. Generation probabilities in a later analysis came from a VDJ recombination model fitted to out-of-frame rearrangements, and those results were checked against IGoR. A later analysis scored TCR-TCR, TCR-HLA and TCR-CMV co-occurrence with hypergeometric tests, applying a repertoire-size bias correction to TCR pairs. In a later analysis, false discovery rates were estimated by permuting HLA or CMV assignments 20 times. In a later analysis, co-occurring TCRs were grouped using DBSCAN, with TCRdist sequence similarity added in when clustering inside HLA-allele-positive subsets. For co-occurrence clustering, repertoires with fewer than 30,000 or more than 120,000 public chains were excluded, along with roughly five repertoires with anomalous nucleotide sharing. The clones in this table, taken by TCRdb from immuneACCESS, are in-frame only. Not every clone is retained; where verified, under half of the shortfall comes from an unresolved V gene, and the cause of the rest is unknown. The D gene and trimming were derived from the DNA, and the V and J assignments and clone size from that table. This sample's clone table shows about 210,000 clones. Under 1% of the sample comes from the top ten.

The chain joins TRBV9 to TRBJ2-1; the D gene remains uncertain. Sequencing used PBMCs. The TCR sequence derives from a woman in her 30s in good health and CMV-seropositive. The nucleotide sequence reads TGTGCCAGCAGCGTAGCTAATGAGCAGTTCTTC. It encodes CASSVANEQFF.